The clone carrying this T cell receptor (beta chain) was seen only a few times. As yet, its antigen is unknown. The CDR3 has 15 amino acids. CDR1 SGDLS and CDR2 YYNGEE come from the germline V gene. Trimming shortened V by 3 bases and J by 3 bases, and 16 bases separated the two germline ends. This sample was included in a study of cytomegalovirus exposure and HLA in healthy donors. Study details: Among approximately 400 genotyped donors, approximately 80% fell in the Caucasian-associated ancestry cluster.

General observations from the study: Some segments of the V type, notably TRBV6-2 and TRBV6-3, were excluded as indistinguishable. Confirmation was obtained in vitro that a few CMV-associated chains are specific for CMV antigens.

PCR was performed using 60 Vbeta and 13 Jbeta primers. Original methodology: A follow-up analysis tallied about 80 million unique TCR beta chains, roughly 10 million shared. Profiling relied on immunoSEQ multiplex PCR, and the TCRdb table lists in-frame clones only, not all of them. D and trimming were read from the DNA, whereas the V and J calls and clone size are those reported in that table. The repertoire consists of roughly 100,000 clones, with about two thirds occurring once and the leading ten covering roughly 21%. The rearrangement joins TRBV9 to TRBJ2-7, with a possible D match to TRBD1 (5 bases). This receptor was obtained from a woman in her 50s in good health and CMV-seropositive. Sequenced material: PBMCs. The CDR3 DNA reads TGTGCCAGCAGCGCATCGATTGGGGCTGGCTACGAGCAGTACTTC. Translating gives CASSASIGAGYEQYF.